The clone carrying this T cell receptor beta chain came up a few times. What it recognizes is unknown. PCR was performed a second time for about 7 to 11 cycles using a sample-barcoded 5' primer and a J-beta primer mix. TCRdb fed the 5' RACE reads into MiXCR, producing one record per CDR3 protein. In the table there are about 1.7 million distinct CDR3 sequences, 28% of which are singletons. This sample stems from a study of blood T cells in healthy people across ages. Study results and caveats: Measured against age, TCR beta diversity per million T cells decreased in a roughly linear manner. Using unsorted PBMCs precluded a conclusive naive versus antigen-experienced comparison. Aged donors had fewer naive CD4+ cells and lower diversity than long-lived donors.

This TCR came from a woman aged 25-40 years in good health. The sample consisted of blood.

The CDR3 region has the DNA TGTGCCAGCAGTCGGAGGGGGCAGGCTGAAGCTTTCTTT. Translation gives CASSRRGQAEAFF. The V call is TRBV6-6, the J call TRBJ1-1, with TRBD1 matching 7 bases. The CDR3 is made up of 13 amino acids. Per the germline V gene, CDR1 is MNHNY and CDR2 is SVGAGI (reference sequence). Germline trimming cut 5 bases from V and 6 bases from J; bases unmatched to any gene: 6.